Listed here are 19 T cell receptor beta chains from one sample, sequenced in a study of regulatory T cells in long-lasting Graves disease. Described time point: newly diagnosed GD, antithyroid drugs for less than 3 months. PBMC-extracted RNA yielded the TCR library. Arm-PCR of CDR3 regions with iRepertoire HTBI primers generated TCR beta libraries. MiXCR was run by TCRdb on the multiplex PCR reads, yielding one entry per CDR3 protein. Seen here are around 500,000 distinct CDR3 sequences, about 14% observed once, and the top ten hold 10%. The sample was also reused in another study, on T cells in Graves' hyperthyroidism and ophthalmopathy.

Here the sequenced sample was peripheral blood mononuclear cells (PBMCs), taken at new diagnosis, from a patient treated with antithyroid drugs. The receptors were gathered from a man aged 25-45 years with Graves disease.

This clonotype has ten or more counts. A read error may produce the germline difference seen at one junction end. V is TRBV13 and J is TRBJ2-7; D gene ambiguous. The CDR3 runs to 15 residues. The germline V gene encodes CDR1 PRHDT and CDR2 FYEKMQ (reference sequence). The CDR3 loop reads CASSIGDTAGDEQYF. DNA of the CDR3: TGTGCCAGCAGCATAGGAGATACAGCTGGCGACGAGCAGTACTTC.

This clonotype was seen many times. J is TRBJ2-1 and V is TRBV6-2 or TRBV6-3, with unresolved D. Between the trimmed V and J ends, which lost 8 bases and 10 bases, there was a span of 12 bases. Germline V gene lookup returns CDR1 MNHEY and CDR2 SVGEGT. The CDR3 runs 11 residues. The CDR3 here is CASGIYYEQFF. The CDR3 DNA is TGTGCCAGCGGGATTTATTACGAGCAGTTCTTC.

The V and J genes are TRBV7-9 and TRBJ2-5, with D uncertain. The length of the CDR3 is 14 residues. V lost 1 base and J lost 3, with 9 bases in between. CDR1 and CDR2 from the germline V gene are SEHNR and FQNEAQ (reference sequence). CDR3 sequence: CASSLVVGKETQYF. The CDR3 region has the DNA TGTGCCAGCAGCTTAGTAGTTGGGAAAGAGACCCAGTACTTC.

This chain links TRBV9 with TRBJ2-1; 9 bases are a match to TRBD1. The end of the DNA is better explained by TRBJ2-5, so the J call may be wrong. The CDR3 covers 15 residues. Looked up from germline, CDR1 is SGDLS and CDR2 is YYNGEE. For the CDR3, the DNA is TGTGCCAGCAGCGGCTGGACAGGGGTCCAAGAGACCCAGTACTTC. It codes for CASSGWTGVQETQYF.

The table lists this clonotype with many counts. The chain employs TRBV27 and TRBJ2-7; 11 nucleotides align to TRBD2. The length of the CDR3 is 13 residues. Germline values: CDR1 MNHEY, CDR2 SMNVEV (reference sequence). Germline trimming cut 5 bases from V and 6 bases from J; bases unmatched to any gene: 3. The CDR3 nucleotides are TGTGCCAGCAGTCCTCTAGCGGGAGGCGAGCAGTACTTC. As protein: CASSPLAGGEQYF.

The rearrangement links TRBV5-1 to TRBJ2-5; no definite D call. Per germline, CDR1 SGHRS and CDR2 YFSETQ. Trimming pared 1 base from V and 4 bases from J, leaving 11 bases between. This CDR3 is 14 amino acids long. In DNA form, the CDR3 reads TGCGCCAGCAGCTTGAACAAGGCGGTAGAGACCCAGTACTTC. As protein: CASSLNKAVETQYF.

This clonotype appeared many times. The chain recombines TRBV27 with TRBJ2-3; D not resolved. With 5 bases removed from V and 2 bases from J, the gap between germline ends came to 20 bases. CDR1 is MNHEY, CDR2 SMNVEV, per germline (reference sequence). The CDR3 runs 17 residues. The CDR3, as DNA: TGTGCCAGCAGTCCCCACCCTATGGATGCCCCCACAGATACGCAGTATTTT. This encodes CASSPHPMDAPTDTQYF.

This clonotype appeared a few times. The chain couples TRBV19 to TRBJ2-1; 11 nucleotides agree with TRBD2. Germline V CDR1 and CDR2: LNHDA, SQIVND (reference sequence). This CDR3 is 19 amino acids long. V lost 2 bases to trimming and J lost 0 bases; unmatched junction nucleotides: 9. The CDR3 coding sequence is TGTGCCAGTAGTATACCGGGACTAGCGGCCGAGAGCTCCTACAATGAGCAGTTCTTC. Protein product: CASSIPGLAAESSYNEQFF.

This clonotype came up a few times. CDR3: CAWRGQFSGNTIYF. CDR3 nucleotide sequence: TGTGCCTGGAGGGGACAGTTCTCTGGAAACACCATATATTTT. The chain joins TRBV30 to TRBJ1-3; 7 positions agree with TRBD1. J gave up 0 bases and V 3 bases, and 2 bases lay outside the gene matches. The CDR3 extends over 14 amino acids. The germline V gene has CDR1 GTSNPN and CDR2 SVGIG (reference sequence).

The chain couples TRBV3-1 to TRBJ2-1; D not certain. V lost 0 bases, J lost 4 bases, and 10 bases lay in between. Germline V gene lookup returns CDR1 LGHDT and CDR2 YNNKEL (reference sequence). The CDR3 extends over 15 amino acids. For the CDR3, the DNA is TGTGCCAGCAGCCAAGATACGCGTTTATACAATGAGCAGTTCTTC. Protein product: CASSQDTRLYNEQFF.

This clonotype was seen once. The chain combines TRBV2 with TRBJ2-1; D is perhaps TRBD2 (6 bases). CDR1 SNHLY and CDR2 FYNNEI come from the germline V gene. This CDR3 contains 11 residues. V gave up 6 bases and J gave up 9 bases, with 9 bases separating them. This CDR3 is CASRAGSEQFF. The CDR3 region has the DNA TGTGCCAGCAGGGCGGGGAGTGAGCAGTTCTTC.

This clonotype was seen repeatedly, ten times or more. The CDR3 bases are TGCAGTGCTCTCCGACAGTCTAGCACAGATACGCAGTATTTT. Translation gives CSALRQSSTDTQYF. V is TRBV20-1 and J is TRBJ2-3; weak D call: TRBD1 (5 bases). CDR1 and CDR2 from the germline V gene are DFQATT and SNEGSKA (reference sequence). CDR3 length: 14 amino acids. The V and J ends lost 5 bases and 0 bases respectively, with 12 bases between them.

This clonotype was seen a single time. A much larger clone lies one base from this, so it may be a read error. The rearrangement joins TRBV24-1 to TRBJ2-1, with TRBD2 matching 10 bases. Per germline, CDR1 KGHDR and CDR2 SFDVKD. This CDR3 spans 18 amino acids. The CDR3 DNA is TGTGCCACCAGTGATCCCCGGGGGGGTCTTAGCGGGAGGTATGAGCAGCTCTTC. Translated: CATSDPRGGLSGRYEQLF.

This clonotype was counted between two and nine times. The rearrangement uses TRBV25-1 and TRBJ2-3, with D perhaps TRBD2 (6 bases). The V and J ends lost 3 bases and 1 base respectively, with 14 bases between them. The CDR3 length is 16 residues. CDR1 and CDR2 from the germline V gene are MGHDK and SYGVNS. This chain's CDR3 is CASSDSWGGGTDTQYF. CDR3 sequence (DNA): TGTGCCAGCAGTGATAGCTGGGGCGGGGGCACAGATACGCAGTATTTT.

The sample holds a few counts of this clonotype. The chain couples TRBV29-1 to TRBJ2-6; TRBD1 matches at 9 bases. J lost 0 bases, V lost 6 bases, and 6 bases had no gene match. The germline V gene has CDR1 SQVTM and CDR2 ANQGSEA. CDR3 length equals 16 residues. The CDR3 DNA is TGCAGCGTGCTGGGACAGGGTCTCTCTGGGGCCAACGTCCTGACTTTC. It translates to CSVLGQGLSGANVLTF. The whole variable domain, filled in from reference TRBV29-1 and TRBJ2-6, reads SAVISQKPSRDICQRGTSLTIQCQVDSQVTMMFWYRQQPGQSLTLIATANQGSEATYESGFVIDKFPISRPNLTFSTLTVSNMSPEDSSIYLCSVLGQGLSGANVLTFGAGSRLTVL.

On this clonotype: A far larger clone is a single base away, which makes a read error likely. The chain couples TRBV6-1 to TRBJ1-2; 8 bases are shared with TRBD1. The germline V gene encodes CDR1 MNHNS and CDR2 SASEGT. J was trimmed by 4 bases and V by 6 bases; bases with no gene match: 1. The CDR3 loop spans 12 amino acids. CDR3 region: CASRGTGYGYTF. CDR3 nucleotides: TGTGCCAGCAGGGGGACAGGCTATGGCTACACCTTC.

On this clonotype: A much larger clone lies one base from this, so it may be a read error. The chain combines TRBV7-2 with TRBJ2-5, with TRBD2 identical over 10 bases. Germline CDR1 SGHTA, CDR2 FQGNSA. The CDR3 length is 16 residues. The CDR3 nucleotides read TGTGCCAGCTGCTTAGCGTACCTAGCGGGAGAGCAGACCCAGTACTTC. This encodes CASCLAYLAGEQTQYF.

At least ten counts were recorded for this clonotype. The chain couples TRBV28 to TRBJ2-7; D is perhaps TRBD1 (6 bases). The CDR3 length is 16 residues. Per germline, CDR1 MDHEN and CDR2 SYDVKM. Trimming left V 5 bases short and J 0 bases short, with 17 bases between. The CDR3, as DNA: TGTGCCAGCAGTCGGGACATGGGGTCGCCCTCCTACGAGCAGTACTTC. Its translation is CASSRDMGSPSYEQYF.

Note on this clonotype: One end of the junction does not line up with germline, which may come from a read error. The chain recombines TRBV5-1 with TRBJ2-6; D call uncertain. CDR3 size: 14 residues. The germline gives CDR1 SGHRS, CDR2 YFSETQ. CDR3: CASKDGSEANVLTF. CDR3 coding DNA: TGCGCCAGCAAGGACGGATCTGAGGCCAACGTCCTGACTTTC.